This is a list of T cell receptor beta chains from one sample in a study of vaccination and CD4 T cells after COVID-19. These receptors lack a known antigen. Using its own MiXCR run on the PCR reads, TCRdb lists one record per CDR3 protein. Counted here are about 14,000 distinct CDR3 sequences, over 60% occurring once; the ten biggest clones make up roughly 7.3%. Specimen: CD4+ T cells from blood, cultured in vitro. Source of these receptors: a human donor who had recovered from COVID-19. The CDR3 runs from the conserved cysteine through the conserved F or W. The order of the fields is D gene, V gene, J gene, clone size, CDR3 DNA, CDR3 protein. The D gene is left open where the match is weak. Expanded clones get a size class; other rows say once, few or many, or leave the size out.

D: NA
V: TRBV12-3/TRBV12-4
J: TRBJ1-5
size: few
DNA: TGTGCCAGCAGCGAGTTTCCAGGCAATCAGCCCCAGCATTTT
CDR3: CASSEFPGNQPQHF

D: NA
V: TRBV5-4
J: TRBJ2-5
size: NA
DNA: TGTGCCAGCAGCTGGGGGTCTAACCAAGAGACCCAGTACTTC
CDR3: CASSWGSNQETQYF

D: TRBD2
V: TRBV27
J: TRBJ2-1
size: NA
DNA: TGTGCCAGCAGTTTATCGGCTAGCGGTTACAATGAGCAGTTCTTC
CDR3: CASSLSASGYNEQFF

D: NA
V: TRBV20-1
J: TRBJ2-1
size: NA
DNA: TGCAGTGCAACCCCCCCTCTCACCTCCTACAATGAGCAGTTCTTC
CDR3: CSATPPLTSYNEQFF

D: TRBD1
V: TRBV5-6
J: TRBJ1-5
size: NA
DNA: TGTGCCAGCAGCTCTCAGGGGGTCTGGAGCAATCAGCCCCAGCATTTT
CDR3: CASSSQGVWSNQPQHF

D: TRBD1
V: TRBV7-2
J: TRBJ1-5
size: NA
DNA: TGTGCCAGCAGCTCCCGGACAGGGATCGTGCAGCCCCAGCATTTT
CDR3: CASSSRTGIVQPQHF

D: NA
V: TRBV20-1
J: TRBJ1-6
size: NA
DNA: TGCAGTCAAAAGGGGTCAGCAACGGATTCACCCCTCCACTTT
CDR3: CSQKGSATDSPLHF

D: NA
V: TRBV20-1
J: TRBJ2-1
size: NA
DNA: TGCAGTGCTAGAGCGGCAGAAGACAGTTGGAGGAACAATGAGCAGTTCTTC
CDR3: CSARAAEDSWRNNEQFF

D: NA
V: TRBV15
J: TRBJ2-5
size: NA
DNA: TGTGCCACCAGCGTTGGGTACCAAGAGACCCAGTACTTC
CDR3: CATSVGYQETQYF

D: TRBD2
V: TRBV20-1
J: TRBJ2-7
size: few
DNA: TGCAGTGCGCCTAGTGGCAGCGGGGGGTCCTACGAGCAGTACTTC
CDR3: CSAPSGSGGSYEQYF

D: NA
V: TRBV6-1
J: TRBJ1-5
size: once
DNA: TGTGCCAGCAGCCCCACGGTGGAGCGGCCCCAGCATTTT
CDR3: CASSPTVERPQHF

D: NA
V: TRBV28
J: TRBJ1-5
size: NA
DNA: TGTGCCAGCAGTTTATCTAGGAATCAGCCCCAGCATTTT
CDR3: CASSLSRNQPQHF

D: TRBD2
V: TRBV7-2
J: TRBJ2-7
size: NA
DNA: TGTGCCAGCAGCTTAGCTGGCGGGAGGGGAGGGAACTACGAGCAGTACTTC
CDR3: CASSLAGGRGGNYEQYF

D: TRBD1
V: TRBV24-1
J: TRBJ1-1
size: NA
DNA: TGTGCCACCAGTGATACCAGGGGGAGTACTGAAGCTTTCTTT
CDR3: CATSDTRGSTEAFF

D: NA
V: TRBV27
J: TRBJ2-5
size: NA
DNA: TGTGCCAGCTCACGGAAGAGGACAGCCCAAGAGACCCAGTACTTC
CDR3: CASSRKRTAQETQYF

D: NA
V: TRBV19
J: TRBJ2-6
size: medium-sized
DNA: TGTGCCACCCAACCCGCCGGGGCCAACGTCCTGACTTTC
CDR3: CATQPAGANVLTF

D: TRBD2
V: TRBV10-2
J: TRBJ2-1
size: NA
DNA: TGCGCCAGCAGGGGACTAGAGCCCGATGAGCAGTTCTTC
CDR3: CASRGLEPDEQFF

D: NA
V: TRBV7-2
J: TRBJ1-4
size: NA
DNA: TGTGCCAGCAGCTTAGCCTCTCGCCAGGGGTCTGAAAAACTGTTTTTT
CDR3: CASSLASRQGSEKLFF

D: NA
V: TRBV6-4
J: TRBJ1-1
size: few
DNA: TGTGCCAGCAGGCTGGGGACTGAAGCTTTCTTT
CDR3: CASRLGTEAFF

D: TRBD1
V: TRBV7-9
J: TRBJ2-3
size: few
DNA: TGTGCCAGCAGCCTGGGACAGGGAGTAGATACGCAGTATTTT
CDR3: CASSLGQGVDTQYF

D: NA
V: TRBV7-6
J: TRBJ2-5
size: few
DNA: TGTGCCAGCAGCCGAGCCCAAGAGACCCAGTACTTC
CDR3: CASSRAQETQYF

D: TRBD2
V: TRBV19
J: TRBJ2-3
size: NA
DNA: TGTGCCAGTAGAGACCTAGCGGACACAGATACGCAGTATTTT
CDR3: CASRDLADTDTQYF

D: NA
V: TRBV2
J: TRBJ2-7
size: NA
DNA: TGTGCCAGCAGTGTGAACGAGCAGTACTTC
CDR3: CASSVNEQYF

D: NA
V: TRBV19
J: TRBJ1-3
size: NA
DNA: TGTGCCAGTAGTATAGATCGTGTTGGAAACACCATATATTTT
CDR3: CASSIDRVGNTIYF

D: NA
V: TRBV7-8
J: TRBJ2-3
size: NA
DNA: TGTGCCAGCAGCCCACGAACTAGCTCCACAGATACGCAGTATTTT
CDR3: CASSPRTSSTDTQYF

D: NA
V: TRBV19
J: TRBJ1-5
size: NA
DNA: TGTGCCAGTGAGAGGGCCAAGGGCAATCAGCCCCAGCATTTT
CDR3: CASERAKGNQPQHF

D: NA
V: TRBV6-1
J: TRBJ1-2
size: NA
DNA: TGTGCCATAAGACACCGATATGGCTACACCTTC
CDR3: CAIRHRYGYTF

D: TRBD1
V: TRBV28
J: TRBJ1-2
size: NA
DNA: TGTGCCAGCAGTCAACCGGGACAGCCTAACTATGGCTACACCTTC
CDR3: CASSQPGQPNYGYTF

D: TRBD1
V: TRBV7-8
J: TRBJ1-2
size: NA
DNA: TGTGCCAGCAGCTTAGGACGGACAGGGAATGGCTACACCTTC
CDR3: CASSLGRTGNGYTF

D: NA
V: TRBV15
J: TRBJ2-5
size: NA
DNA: TGTGCCACCAGCAGAGATTTAGCGGAGACCCAGTACTTC
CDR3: CATSRDLAETQYF

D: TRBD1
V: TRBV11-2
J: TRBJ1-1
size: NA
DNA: TGTGCCAGCAGCTTAAAAATAGGGACAGGGTTTTTCTTT
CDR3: CASSLKIGTGFFF